The clone carrying this TCR beta chain has more than one count but fewer than ten. This sample was included in a study of blood T cells in healthy people across ages. This CDR3 is built from 15 residues. Germline CDR1 MGHRA, CDR2 YSYEKL. The ends were cut back, 0 bases at V and 7 bases at J, with 13 bases in the middle. The use of a sample-barcoded 5' primer and a J-beta primer mix characterized a second PCR of about 7 to 12 cycles. TCRdb reprocessed the 5' RACE reads via MiXCR and lists one record per CDR3 protein. The sample has around 1,700,000 distinct CDR3 sequences; roughly 27% are singletons. Extraction yielded at least 6 micrograms of total RNA per sample.

This clonotype originated in a woman aged 30 to 39 in good health. Material: blood. V gene TRBV4-1 combines with J gene TRBJ2-1, with D tentatively TRBD1 (5 bases). The CDR3 coding sequence is TGCGCCAGCAGCCAAGATCAACAGCCAGGGAATGAGCAGTTCTTC. Protein sequence: CASSQDQQPGNEQFF.